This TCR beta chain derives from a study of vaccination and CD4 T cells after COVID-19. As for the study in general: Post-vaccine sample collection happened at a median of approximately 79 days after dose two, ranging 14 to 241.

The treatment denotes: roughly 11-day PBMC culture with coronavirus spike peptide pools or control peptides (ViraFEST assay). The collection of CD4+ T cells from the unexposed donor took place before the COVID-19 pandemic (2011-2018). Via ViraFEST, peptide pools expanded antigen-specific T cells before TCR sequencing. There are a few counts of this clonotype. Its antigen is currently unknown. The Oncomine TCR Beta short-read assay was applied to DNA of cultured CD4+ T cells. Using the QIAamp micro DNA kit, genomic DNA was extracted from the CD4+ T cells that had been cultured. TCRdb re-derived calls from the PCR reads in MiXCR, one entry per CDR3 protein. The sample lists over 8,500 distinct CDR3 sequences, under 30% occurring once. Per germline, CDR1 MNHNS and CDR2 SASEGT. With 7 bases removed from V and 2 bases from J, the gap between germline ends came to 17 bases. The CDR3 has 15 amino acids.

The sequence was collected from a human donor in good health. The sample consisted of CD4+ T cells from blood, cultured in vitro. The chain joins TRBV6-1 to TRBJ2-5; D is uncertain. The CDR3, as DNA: TGTGCCAGCACCCCCTCGTTAATGGGACAAGAGACCCAGTACTTC. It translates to CASTPSLMGQETQYF.